What follows is one T cell receptor (beta chain) and its context. Its antigen is as yet unknown. Clones were read by immunoSEQ multiplex PCR, and TCRdb kept only the in-frame ones, dropping some. The data show 65,000 to 95,000 clones, about 92% seen once. This specimen comes from a study of T cell responses to AZD1222 COVID-19 vaccine. General observations from the study: Most donors were white British, females outnumbered males, and clonal diversity was possibly underestimated. Dominant CD4 TCR responses targeted spike regions 160-218 and 743-854. Targeting of unmutated variant regions was reportedly seen in nearly half of spike-specific TCRs.

This CDR3 region has 14 residues. V shed 3 bases, J shed 5 bases, and the junction held 6 bases outside the gene matches. Germline loops: CDR1 DFQATT, CDR2 SNEGSKA (reference sequence). The V gene is TRBV20-1, the J gene TRBJ2-1; 8 bases are shared with TRBD2. Sequences were derived from peripheral blood, sampled on day 0 of MenACWY control vaccination. The clonotype was recovered from an adult in good health. This chain's CDR3 is CSASSLAVNNEQFF. CDR3 sequence (DNA): TGCAGTGCTAGTTCACTAGCGGTAAACAATGAGCAGTTCTTC.